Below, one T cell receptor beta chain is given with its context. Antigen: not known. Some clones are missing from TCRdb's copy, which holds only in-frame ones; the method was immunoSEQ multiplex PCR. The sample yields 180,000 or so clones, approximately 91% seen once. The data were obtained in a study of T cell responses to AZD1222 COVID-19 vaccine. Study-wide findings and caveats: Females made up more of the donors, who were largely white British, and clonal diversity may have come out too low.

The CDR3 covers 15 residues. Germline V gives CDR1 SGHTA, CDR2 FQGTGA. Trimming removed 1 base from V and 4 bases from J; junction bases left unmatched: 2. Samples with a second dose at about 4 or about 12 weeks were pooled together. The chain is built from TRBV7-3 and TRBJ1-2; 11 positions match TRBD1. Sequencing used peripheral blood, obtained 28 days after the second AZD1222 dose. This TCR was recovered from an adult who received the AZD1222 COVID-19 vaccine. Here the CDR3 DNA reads TGTGCCAGCAGCTTAAGTGGGACAGGGGGCTATGGCTACACCTTC. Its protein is CASSLSGTGGYGYTF. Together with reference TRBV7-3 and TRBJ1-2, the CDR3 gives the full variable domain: GAGVSQTPSNKVTEKGKYVELRCDPISGHTALYWYRQSLGQGPEFLIYFQGTGAADDSGLPNDRFFAVRPEGSVSTLKIQRTERGDSAVYLCASSLSGTGGYGYTFGSGTRLTVV.